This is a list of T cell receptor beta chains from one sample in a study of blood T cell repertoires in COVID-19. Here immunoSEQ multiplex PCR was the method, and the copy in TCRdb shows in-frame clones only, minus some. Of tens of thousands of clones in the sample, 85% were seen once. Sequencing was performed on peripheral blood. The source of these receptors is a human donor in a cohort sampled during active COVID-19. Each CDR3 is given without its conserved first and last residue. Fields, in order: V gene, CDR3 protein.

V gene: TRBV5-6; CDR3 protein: ASSLFSGALTDTQY
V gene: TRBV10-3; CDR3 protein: AIRGAGTGGDNSPLH
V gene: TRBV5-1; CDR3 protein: ASSFTSTNYGYT
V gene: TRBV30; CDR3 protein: AWGQSSGNTIY
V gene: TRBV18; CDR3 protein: ASSPPAGDGYT
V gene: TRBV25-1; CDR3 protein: ATSGTVVSGANVLT
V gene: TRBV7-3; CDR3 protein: ASSRSGGPYNEQF
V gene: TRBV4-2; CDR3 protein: ASSQGRAGNVHTY
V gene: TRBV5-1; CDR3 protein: ASSTTGLYGNTIY
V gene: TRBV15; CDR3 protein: ATSREAGANTGELF
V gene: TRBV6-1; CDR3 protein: ASSEAGQLAKNIQY
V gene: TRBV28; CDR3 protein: ASSLGTGLYEQY
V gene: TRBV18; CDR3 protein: ASSPVRSGEKLF
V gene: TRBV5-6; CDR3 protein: ASILRGGHQETQY
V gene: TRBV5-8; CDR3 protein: ASSLAAGGFEKLF
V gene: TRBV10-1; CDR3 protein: ASSELAGPSYNEQF
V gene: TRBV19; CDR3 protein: ASSTSGVQETQY
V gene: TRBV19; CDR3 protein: ASSNLGQGSTDTQY
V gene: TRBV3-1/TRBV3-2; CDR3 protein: ASSPPLSHSYEQY
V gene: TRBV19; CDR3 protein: ASSRQGEQY
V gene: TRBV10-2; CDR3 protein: ASSDKFSNYGYT
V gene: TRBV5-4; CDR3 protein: ASSLWRGQVWDTQY
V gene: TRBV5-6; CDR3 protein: ASSHIGANEQF
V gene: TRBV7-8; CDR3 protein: ASSLVAGTFSLNTEAF
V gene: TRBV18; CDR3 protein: ASSSSTGGADTIY
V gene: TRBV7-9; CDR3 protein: ASSTTSGGSYNEQF
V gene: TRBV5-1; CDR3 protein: ASSFTGELGETQY